These 11 T cell receptor beta chains were all obtained from the same sample, sequenced in a study of tumor-infiltrating lymphocytes in localized non-small cell lung cancer. Measured with immunoSEQ multiplex PCR; TCRdb has only the in-frame clones, and not every one. This sample has about 16,000 clones, with roughly 69% found just once. Sample: lung tumor tissue. These TCRs come from a human donor with non-small cell lung cancer.

The rearrangement uses TRBV5-5 and TRBJ2-7, with D perhaps TRBD1 or TRBD2 (5 bases each). The V and J ends lost 4 bases and 3 bases respectively, with 17 bases between them. This CDR3 has 15 amino acids. From germline, CDR1 is SGHKS and CDR2 YYEKEE (reference sequence). The CDR3, as DNA: TGTGCCAGCAGCCGGGAAGGGGATTCTGGCTACGAGCAGTACTTC. Translating gives CASSREGDSGYEQYF.

The chain combines TRBV4-2 with TRBJ2-2, with a tentative D call TRBD2 (5 bases). The CDR3 spans 16 residues. The V end was cut by 2 bases, the J end by 3 bases, with 13 bases between. Germline V CDR1 and CDR2: LGHNA, YNFKEQ. This CDR3 is CASSQYDQADTGELFF. The DNA of the CDR3 is TGTGCCAGCAGCCAATATGATCAAGCGGACACCGGGGAGCTGTTTTTT.

The V gene is TRBV18, the J gene TRBJ1-1; perhaps TRBD1 as D (6 bases). Trimming cost V 8 bases and J 2 bases, with 18 bases left between them. Germline CDR1 and CDR2: KGHSH and LQKENI. The CDR3 totals 15 residues. DNA of the CDR3: TGTGCCAGCAGCTTATCTGCAGGGGTCAACACTGAAGCTTTCTTT. As protein: CASSLSAGVNTEAFF.

The J gene is TRBJ2-7, the V gene TRBV28, with 8 bases fitting TRBD2. V lost 8 bases to trimming and J lost 4 bases; unmatched junction nucleotides: 7. The CDR3 extends over 13 amino acids. Germline loops: CDR1 MDHEN, CDR2 SYDVKM. The CDR3 DNA sequence: TGTGCCAGCTCAGGCGGGGGGAGGTACGAGCAGTACTTC. This codes for CASSGGGRYEQYF.

Within the sample, this clone is medium-sized. This sequence joins TRBV7-9 and TRBJ2-5, with TRBD2 identical over 11 bases. Germline V lookup: CDR1 SEHNR, CDR2 FQNEAQ (reference sequence). Trimming removed 2 bases from V and 4 bases from J; junction bases left unmatched: 6. This CDR3 comprises 16 residues. The CDR3, as DNA: TGTGCCAGCAGCTTAATACGACTAGCGGGAACAGAGACCCAGTACTTC. It encodes CASSLIRLAGTETQYF.

This chain uses TRBV7-9 with TRBJ2-7; D gene unclear. The CDR3 covers 11 residues. CDR1 is SEHNR, CDR2 FQNEAQ, per germline (reference sequence). V dropped 5 bases and J dropped 3 bases, with 5 bases sitting between them. In DNA form, the CDR3 reads TGTGCCAGCAGCCCTTACTACGAGCAGTACTTC. Translation: CASSPYYEQYF.

Relative to its sample, this clone is medium-sized (0.01 to 0.1%). The chain employs TRBV2 and TRBJ2-7; the D is unclear. V gave up 4 bases and J gave up 3 bases, with 10 bases separating them. CDR3 length: 13 residues. Germline V gene data show CDR1 as SNHLY and CDR2 as FYNNEI. Here the CDR3 DNA reads TGTGCCAGCAGTGTTGGTCCTGGCTACGAGCAGTACTTC. This translates into CASSVGPGYEQYF.

DNA of the CDR3: TGTGCCAGCAGTCCCCAGGGACAGTCCTACACCTTC. Translated: CASSPQGQSYTF. The rearrangement joins TRBV27 to TRBJ1-2; 7 bases map to TRBD1. Germline CDR1 MNHEY, CDR2 SMNVEV (reference sequence). After removal of 5 bases from V and 10 bases from J, the junction contained 7 bases not matched to a gene. The CDR3 is made up of 12 amino acids.

The CDR3 loop is CSVVGTGGFSDEQYF. As DNA, the CDR3 is TGCAGCGTTGTTGGGACAGGGGGTTTTAGCGACGAGCAGTACTTC. The V gene is TRBV29-1, the J gene TRBJ2-7; 11 positions agree with TRBD1. The CDR3 has 15 residues. CDR1 and CDR2 (germline): SQVTM, ANQGSEA. V trimming: 4 bases; J trimming: 5 bases; junction bases outside the gene matches: 10.

The chain couples TRBV7-9 to TRBJ2-7; D is unclear. The CDR3 is 14 amino acids. Per the germline V gene, CDR1 is SEHNR and CDR2 is FQNEAQ (reference sequence). With 0 bases removed from V and 6 bases from J, the gap between germline ends came to 12 bases. DNA of the CDR3: TGTGCCAGCAGCTTAGCTGCTAACCTGGTCGAGCAGTACTTC. Its protein is CASSLAANLVEQYF.

The chain couples TRBV5-6 to TRBJ2-3, with D tentatively TRBD1 or TRBD2 (5 bases each). The ends were cut back, 4 bases at V and 6 bases at J, with 15 bases in the middle. Germline V lookup: CDR1 SGHDT, CDR2 YYEEEE. The CDR3 runs 14 residues. The CDR3 reads CASSPDNRGDTQYF. CDR3 in DNA: TGTGCCAGCAGCCCGGACAACCGGGGTGATACGCAGTATTTT.